These 28 T cell receptor beta chains were all obtained from the same sample, sequenced in a study of CD8 T cells in Susac syndrome (dated by TCRdb to between 2018 and 2021). The method behind the library was the immunoSEQ multiplex PCR assay. RNA was extracted using the RNeasy kit, and roughly 0.5 to 1 microgram was reverse transcribed with random hexamers. TCRdb trimmed public reads at Q25 via fastp, called clones via MiXCR and kept in-frame beta chains. Every CDR3 protein is listed once, alongside the most common genes and DNA of its rows. Here the sample has a few hundred thousand distinct CDR3 sequences; approximately 84% occur a single time. About 0.11% of the sample goes to the ten largest clones. Specimen: CD8+ T cells from PBMCs. The receptors were sampled from a human donor with multiple sclerosis.

The gene calls are TRBV9 and TRBJ1-4; no clear D. This CDR3 has 12 amino acids. CDR1 SGDLS and CDR2 YYNGEE come from the germline V gene. Deletions cut 3 bases from V and 3 bases from J, with 3 bases between. CDR3 in DNA: TGTGCCAGCAGCGGCCCTAATGAAAAACTGTTTTTT. It translates to CASSGPNEKLFF.

Written as DNA, the CDR3 is TGTGCCAGCAGCGCAATAACAGGGGATTACTACAATGAGCAGTTCTTC. Translation: CASSAITGDYYNEQFF. The chain has TRBV9 and TRBJ2-1, with 7 bases that match TRBD1. This CDR3 region has 16 residues. Germline V gives CDR1 SGDLS, CDR2 YYNGEE. The V gene end was trimmed by 3 bases and the J gene end by 3 bases; junction bases not matched to a gene: 9.

V usage is TRBV6-1 and J usage is TRBJ1-3; perhaps TRBD1 as D (6 bases). CDR1 is MNHNS and CDR2 is SASEGT in the germline V gene. This CDR3 is built from 17 residues. V lost 6 bases, J lost 1 base, and 19 bases lay in between. CDR3 DNA sequence: TGTGCCAGCAGGTCGTCCCGGACAGAGCGTTCTGGAAACACCATATATTTT. This translates into CASRSSRTERSGNTIYF.

The V call is TRBV13, the J call TRBJ2-1; TRBD2 agrees at 13 bases. Germline V gene sequence: CDR1 PRHDT, CDR2 FYEKMQ (reference sequence). The CDR3 is made up of 15 amino acids. Trimming at V came to 9 bases and at J to 9 bases, leaving 11 bases not matched to a gene. The CDR3 loop is CASEPGLAGPVEQFF. The CDR3 DNA sequence: TGTGCCAGTGAACCGGGACTAGCGGGACCCGTTGAGCAGTTCTTC.

This clonotype was detected only once. This chain joins TRBV9 and TRBJ2-1; 10 nucleotides line up with TRBD2. Germline CDR1 reads SGDLS; CDR2 reads YYNGEE. CDR3 length: 16 amino acids. V shed 0 bases, J shed 4 bases, and the junction held 4 bases outside the gene matches. CDR3 region: CASSVEVAGGYNEQFF. In DNA form, the CDR3 reads TGTGCCAGCAGCGTAGAAGTAGCGGGAGGTTACAATGAGCAGTTCTTC.

The chain has TRBV24-1 and TRBJ2-1; the D is unclear. The CDR3 contains 13 residues. Between the trimmed V and J ends, which lost 2 bases and 7 bases, there was a span of 8 bases. CDR1 is KGHDR and CDR2 is SFDVKD in the germline V gene. The CDR3 region is CATSDWSGNEQFF. The CDR3, as DNA: TGTGCCACCAGTGATTGGTCCGGGAATGAGCAGTTCTTC.

The rearrangement joins TRBV12-3 or TRBV12-4 to TRBJ1-2; the match to TRBD1 covers 7 bases. The CDR3 spans 13 residues. J gave up 3 bases and V 8 bases, and 6 bases lay outside the gene matches. CDR3 sequence (DNA): TGTGCCAGCTGCAGGGGGGGTGACTATGGCTACACCTTC. Translated: CASCRGGDYGYTF.

This sequence joins TRBV7-9 and TRBJ2-7; 10 bases fit TRBD1. V lost 6 bases, J lost 5 bases, and 16 bases stayed unmatched. From germline, CDR1 is SEHNR and CDR2 FQNEAQ (reference sequence). CDR3 length: 17 amino acids. The CDR3 is CASRPEASRDRGHEQYF. The DNA of the CDR3 is TGTGCCAGCAGGCCCGAGGCATCCCGGGACAGGGGACACGAGCAGTACTTC.

This clonotype came up once. The rearrangement uses TRBV7-3 and TRBJ2-5, with 7 bases lining up with TRBD2. CDR1 SGHTA and CDR2 FQGTGA come from the germline V gene. The CDR3 length is 14 residues. With 5 bases clipped from V and 3 bases from J, the junction kept 6 bases outside the gene matches. The CDR3 protein is CASSAGEGKETQYF. CDR3 nucleotides: TGTGCCAGCAGCGCGGGGGAGGGAAAAGAGACCCAGTACTTC.

The chain carries TRBV20-1 and TRBJ1-5, with 10 bases identical to TRBD1. Germline assignment: CDR1 DFQATT and CDR2 SNEGSKA (reference sequence). The CDR3 is made up of 16 amino acids. V lost 0 bases, J lost 5 bases, and 7 bases stayed unmatched. The CDR3 DNA sequence: TGCAGTGCTAGAGATTGGGGACAGGGGTTAGATCAGCCCCAGCATTTT. The encoded protein is CSARDWGQGLDQPQHF.

V gene TRBV20-1 combines with J gene TRBJ2-1, with TRBD2 identical over 7 bases. The CDR3 has 17 amino acids. Germline CDR1 and CDR2: DFQATT and SNEGSKA (reference sequence). The V gene end was trimmed by 3 bases and the J gene end by 4 bases; junction bases not matched to a gene: 15. CDR3 in DNA: TGCAGTGCTAGCGACGTCGACTCGGGAGGATTATACAATGAGCAGTTCTTC. Translated: CSASDVDSGGLYNEQFF.

This clonotype was seen more than once but under ten times. The chain recombines TRBV7-9 with TRBJ2-7; TRBD1 agrees at 9 bases. The CDR3 has 13 residues. Germline-derived CDR1 and CDR2 are SEHNR and FQNEAQ (reference sequence). V dropped 5 bases and J dropped 7; count of bases not matched to a gene: 6. The CDR3 here is CASSPTGGGEQYF. Here the CDR3 DNA reads TGTGCCAGCAGCCCTACAGGGGGCGGGGAGCAGTACTTC.

The rearrangement joins TRBV10-3 to TRBJ2-1, with D tentatively TRBD2 (5 bases). The CDR3 totals 13 residues. V was shortened by 6 bases and J by 5 bases, with 11 bases between the two germline ends. Germline V gene sequence: CDR1 ENHRY, CDR2 SYGVKD. CDR3 protein: CAIRDSIHNEQFF. For the CDR3, the DNA is TGTGCCATCAGGGACTCGATACACAATGAGCAGTTCTTC.

The genes are TRBV27 and TRBJ2-7; TRBD2 is a possible D gene (6 bases). The CDR3 is 14 amino acids. Trimming stripped 5 bases from V and 5 bases from J, with 16 bases between. Germline loops: CDR1 MNHEY, CDR2 SMNVEV (reference sequence). CDR3 nucleotides: TGTGCCAGCAGTGCCATAGGAGGGCACCACGAGCAGTACTTC. Residues: CASSAIGGHHEQYF.

This rearrangement joins TRBV28 to TRBJ2-7, with 7 nucleotides matching TRBD1. CDR3 length equals 15 residues. With 6 bases clipped from V and 3 bases from J, the junction kept 11 bases outside the gene matches. The germline CDR1 and CDR2 sequences are MDHEN and SYDVKM. CDR3 amino acids: CASSSQGESFYEQYF. The CDR3 coding sequence is TGTGCCAGCAGCTCTCAGGGGGAGAGTTTCTACGAGCAGTACTTC.

The chain links TRBV9 to TRBJ1-5, with TRBD1 identical over 7 bases. Germline V lookup: CDR1 SGDLS, CDR2 YYNGEE. The CDR3 spans 16 residues. The J segment lost 1 base and the V segment lost 4 bases, leaving 8 bases of the junction unmatched. The CDR3 DNA reads TGTGCCAGCAGCCCCGGCGTGACAGGGAGCAATCAGCCCCAGCATTTT. This codes for CASSPGVTGSNQPQHF.

This clonotype was seen a single time. The chain carries TRBV7-8 and TRBJ2-3; 9 nucleotides line up with TRBD2. Germline CDR1 and CDR2: SGHVS and FQNEAQ. The CDR3 spans 16 residues. J lost 5 bases, V lost 3 bases, and 9 bases had no gene match. CDR3 amino acids: CASSFVSGRREDTQYF. DNA of the CDR3: TGTGCCAGCAGCTTTGTAAGCGGGAGGCGGGAAGATACGCAGTATTTT.

The chain uses TRBV6-1 and TRBJ1-5; D gene ambiguous. The V end was cut by 5 bases, the J end by 3 bases, with 14 bases between. Germline loops: CDR1 MNHNS, CDR2 SASEGT. The CDR3 spans 15 residues. CDR3 sequence (DNA): TGTGCCAGCAGTCCCGGGCCCGGCCCCAATCAGCCCCAGCATTTT. Translation gives CASSPGPGPNQPQHF.

This sequence joins TRBV28 and TRBJ2-4, with TRBD1 identical over 10 bases. V gave up 5 bases and J gave up 7 bases; unmatched junction bases: 8. The germline V gene encodes CDR1 MDHEN and CDR2 SYDVKM. This CDR3 is 15 amino acids long. Here the CDR3 reads CASSDGTGVTNIQYF. The CDR3 DNA reads as TGTGCCAGCAGTGACGGGACAGGGGTTACGAACATTCAGTACTTC.

A note on this clonotype: Germline is not matched at one junction end, which may reflect a read error. The rearrangement uses TRBV19 and TRBJ2-7; 8 bases are a match to TRBD1. Germline assignment: CDR1 LNHDA and CDR2 SQIVND (reference sequence). The CDR3 loop spans 15 amino acids. In DNA, the CDR3 is TGTGCCAGTAGCAGATCCGGGACAGGAGCCTACAAGCAGTACTTC. Its protein is CASSRSGTGAYKQYF. The full variable domain, completed using reference TRBV19 and TRBJ2-7, is DGGITQSPKYLFRKEGQNVTLSCEQNLNHDAMYWYRQDPGQGLRLIYYSQIVNDFQKGDIAEGYSVSREKKESFPLTVTSAQKNPTAFYLCASSRSGTGAYKQYFGPGTRLTVT.

The chain links TRBV28 to TRBJ1-4; no clear D. This CDR3 region has 15 residues. V was shortened by 3 bases and J by 5 bases, with 13 bases between the two germline ends. The V gene's germline CDR1 is MDHEN and CDR2 SYDVKM. CDR3 DNA sequence: TGTGCCAGCAGTTTCCGAATCCAGCAAAATGAAAAACTGTTTTTT. Protein sequence: CASSFRIQQNEKLFF.

In this sample, this clonotype turned up once. V gene TRBV10-2 combines with J gene TRBJ2-7, with D uncertain. The V end lost 3 bases, the J end lost 3 bases, and 18 bases lay between the germline ends. CDR1 is WSHSY and CDR2 is SAAADI in the germline V gene. The CDR3 consists of 16 residues. The CDR3 nucleotides are TGCGCCAGCAGTGACTATCAGACCACCCGCTACTACGAGCAGTACTTC. Protein product: CASSDYQTTRYYEQYF.

The chain uses TRBV11-2 and TRBJ2-1; D is perhaps TRBD1 (5 bases). This CDR3 spans 15 amino acids. In germline, CDR1 is SGHAT, CDR2 FQNNGV. V lost 5 bases and J 6 bases, leaving 17 bases between the germline ends. The CDR3 spells CASSPGPEQANEQFF. CDR3 nucleotide sequence: TGTGCCAGCAGCCCCGGGCCCGAACAGGCCAATGAGCAGTTCTTC.

The chain links TRBV28 to TRBJ1-3; D possibly corresponds to TRBD1 (6 bases). Germline CDR1 reads MDHEN; CDR2 reads SYDVKM. Trimming took off 5 bases at V and 0 bases at J, with 17 bases between the two ends. The CDR3 loop spans 17 amino acids. Written as DNA, the CDR3 is TGTGCCAGCAGTCCTCTGGGGCAGGGGCACTCTGGAAACACCATATATTTT. Translation gives CASSPLGQGHSGNTIYF.

The V call is TRBV27, the J call TRBJ2-1, with D uncertain. Germline lookup yields CDR1 MNHEY and CDR2 SMNVEV (reference sequence). V gave up 6 bases and J gave up 0 bases, with 6 bases separating them. This CDR3 is 13 amino acids long. CDR3 DNA: TGTGCCAGCAGGCGTAGCTCCTACAATGAGCAGTTCTTC. As protein: CASRRSSYNEQFF.

V and J are TRBV20-1 and TRBJ2-5; the match to TRBD2 covers 9 bases. Trimming cost V 3 bases and J 5 bases; bases outside gene matches: 13. Germline V gene lookup returns CDR1 DFQATT and CDR2 SNEGSKA (reference sequence). The CDR3 covers 16 residues. The CDR3 here is CSASPSWREGFETQYF. CDR3 in DNA: TGCAGTGCTAGTCCTTCCTGGCGGGAGGGGTTCGAGACCCAGTACTTC.

The chain joins TRBV7-9 to TRBJ1-1, with 8 bases fitting TRBD1. The CDR3 is 13 amino acids. The germline CDR1 and CDR2 sequences are SEHNR and FQNEAQ (reference sequence). V shed 5 bases, J shed 11 bases, and the junction held 10 bases outside the gene matches. Here the CDR3 reads CASSTRQGTQAFF. The CDR3 DNA reads as TGTGCCAGCAGCACCAGACAGGGGACACAGGCTTTCTTT. Drawing the rest from reference TRBV7-9 and TRBJ1-1, the complete variable domain is DTGVSQNPRHKITKRGQNVTFRCDPISEHNRLYWYRQTLGQGPEFLTYFQNEAQLEKSRLLSDRFSAERPKGSFSTLEIQRTEQGDSAMYLCASSTRQGTQAFFGQGTRLTVV.

J is TRBJ2-1 and V is TRBV24-1; 7 bases fit TRBD1. CDR3 length: 14 residues. The ends lost 6 bases at V and 7 bases at J; junction bases unmatched: 8. Germline V gene data show CDR1 as KGHDR and CDR2 as SFDVKD. DNA of the CDR3: TGTGCCACCAGTTTCACAGGGGCCGAAAATGAGCAGTTCTTC. Its translation is CATSFTGAENEQFF.